This T cell receptor beta chain was sequenced during a study of T cell clonotyping in hematopoietic cell transplantation. A word on this clone: Its antigen is as yet unknown.

Study results and limitations: Few recipient clonotypes overlapped donors; over 97% were de novo at given depth. CD4 and CD8 repertoire contributions could not be separated without sorting. Graft donor and pretransplant recipient Inverse Simpson Index values predicted broader posttransplant TCR diversity.

The junction had 12 bases not matched to a gene; V was cut back by 5 bases and J by 13 bases. Germline V lookup: CDR1 SEHNR, CDR2 FQNEAQ (reference sequence). The CDR3 has 13 residues. Libraries were prepared by immunoSEQ multiplex PCR; TCRdb keeps only in-frame clonotypes and omits some of them. Among about 5,700 clones, 90% were seen once, and the ten largest hold approximately 48%. V gene TRBV7-9 combines with J gene TRBJ1-2; 8 bases line up with TRBD1. This TCR came from a female patient aged 45-60 years who had an allogeneic stem cell transplant from an unrelated donor, so T cells may come from the graft donor. Some clones in this sample may be carry-over from other donors' samples. Material: peripheral blood mononuclear cells, obtained 100 days after allogeneic stem cell transplant. The DNA for the CDR3 is TGTGCCAGCAGCGTAAACGGACAGGGAGAAGGCACCTTC. Translating it yields CASSVNGQGEGTF.